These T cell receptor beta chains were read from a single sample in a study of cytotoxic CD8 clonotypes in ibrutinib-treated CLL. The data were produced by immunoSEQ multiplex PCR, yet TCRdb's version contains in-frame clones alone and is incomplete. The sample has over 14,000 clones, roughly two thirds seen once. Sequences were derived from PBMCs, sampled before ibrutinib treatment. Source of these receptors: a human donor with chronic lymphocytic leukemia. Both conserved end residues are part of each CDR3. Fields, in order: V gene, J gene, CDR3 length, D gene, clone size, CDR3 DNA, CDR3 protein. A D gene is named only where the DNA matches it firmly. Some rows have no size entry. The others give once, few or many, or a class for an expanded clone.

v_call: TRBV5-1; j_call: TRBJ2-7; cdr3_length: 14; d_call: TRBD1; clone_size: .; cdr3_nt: TGCGCCAGCAGCCCCCGGGACAGCTCCTACGAGCAGTACTTC; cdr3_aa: CASSPRDSSYEQYF
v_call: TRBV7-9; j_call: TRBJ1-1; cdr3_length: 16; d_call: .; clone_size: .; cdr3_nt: TGTGCCAGCAGCTTAGCGGCAGGGGTGGGATACACTGAAGCTTTCTTT; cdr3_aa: CASSLAAGVGYTEAFF
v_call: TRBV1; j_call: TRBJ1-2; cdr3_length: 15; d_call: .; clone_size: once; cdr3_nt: TGCACCAGCAGCAGTGGGGGGGGTGCTAACTATGGCTACACCTTC; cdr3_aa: CTSSSGGGANYGYTF
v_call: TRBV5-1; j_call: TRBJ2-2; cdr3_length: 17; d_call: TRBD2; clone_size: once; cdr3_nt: TGCGCCAGCAGCTTGGCCGGCAGCGGGGCGAACACCGGGGAGCTGTTTTTT; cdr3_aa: CASSLAGSGANTGELFF
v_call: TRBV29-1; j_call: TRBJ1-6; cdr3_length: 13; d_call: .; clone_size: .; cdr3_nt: TGCAGCGCACGGTCCTCCTATAATTCACCCCTCCACTTT; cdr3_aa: CSARSSYNSPLHF
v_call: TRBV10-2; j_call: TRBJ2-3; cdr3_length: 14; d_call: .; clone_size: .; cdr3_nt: TGCGCCAGCAATCTGCGGGGCCTCACAGATACGCAGTATTTT; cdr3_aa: CASNLRGLTDTQYF
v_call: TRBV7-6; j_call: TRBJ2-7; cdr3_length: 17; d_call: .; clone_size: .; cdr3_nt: TGTGCCAGCAGCTTAGAGTCGTGGGGGGCCCAACCCGGCGAGCAGTACTTC; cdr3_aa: CASSLESWGAQPGEQYF
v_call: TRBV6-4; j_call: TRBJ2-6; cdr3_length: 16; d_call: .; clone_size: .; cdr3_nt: TGTGCCAGCAGTGAGGCAGGGACCTCTGGGGCCAACGTCCTGACTTTC; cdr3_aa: CASSEAGTSGANVLTF
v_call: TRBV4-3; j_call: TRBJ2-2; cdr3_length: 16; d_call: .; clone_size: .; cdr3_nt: TGCGCCAGCAGCCAAGCCCTGAACCTCGGGCCCGGGGAGCTGTTTTTT; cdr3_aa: CASSQALNLGPGELFF
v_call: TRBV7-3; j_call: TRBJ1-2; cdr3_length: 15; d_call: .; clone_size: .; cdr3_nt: TGTGCCAGCAGCGCCCGGGGGGTAGGCCCTCATGGCTACACCTTC; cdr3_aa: CASSARGVGPHGYTF
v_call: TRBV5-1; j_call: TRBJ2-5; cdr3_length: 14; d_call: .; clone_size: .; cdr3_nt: TGCGCCAGCAGCTTGGGGGCAATCGGAGAGACCCAGTACTTC; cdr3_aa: CASSLGAIGETQYF
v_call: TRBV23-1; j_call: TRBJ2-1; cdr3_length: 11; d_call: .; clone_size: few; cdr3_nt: TGCGCCAGCAGCCCCCGGGATGAGCAGTTCTTC; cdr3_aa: CASSPRDEQFF
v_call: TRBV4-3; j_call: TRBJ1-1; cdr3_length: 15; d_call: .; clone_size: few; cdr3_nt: TGCGCCAGCAGCCAAGATGGGGGACTCGGCACTGAAGCTTTCTTT; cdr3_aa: CASSQDGGLGTEAFF
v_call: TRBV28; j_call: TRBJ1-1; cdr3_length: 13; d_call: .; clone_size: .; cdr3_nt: TGTGCCAGCCGACGGAGGGAGAACACTGAAGCTTTCTTT; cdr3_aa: CASRRRENTEAFF
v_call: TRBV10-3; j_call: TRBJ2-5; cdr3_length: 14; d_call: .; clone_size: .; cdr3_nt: TGTGCCATCAGGGGGCGGTCGGACCAAGAGACCCAGTACTTC; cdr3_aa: CAIRGRSDQETQYF
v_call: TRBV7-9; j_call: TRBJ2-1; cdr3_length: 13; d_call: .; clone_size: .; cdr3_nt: TGTGCCAGCAGCTTAGCGGGAGTGGGGGAGCAGTTCTTC; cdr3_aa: CASSLAGVGEQFF
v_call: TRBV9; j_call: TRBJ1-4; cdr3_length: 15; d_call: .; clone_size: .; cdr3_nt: TGTGCCAGCAGCGTAGGTCGGGGAGAGGTTGAAAAACTGTTTTTT; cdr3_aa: CASSVGRGEVEKLFF
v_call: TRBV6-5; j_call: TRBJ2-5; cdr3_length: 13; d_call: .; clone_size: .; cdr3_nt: TGTGCCAGCAGGAGGGGGGACCAAGAGACCCAGTACTTC; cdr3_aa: CASRRGDQETQYF
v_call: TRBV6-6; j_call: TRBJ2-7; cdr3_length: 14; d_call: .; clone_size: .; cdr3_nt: TGTGCCAGCAGCTATACGGGGGGCTTGGACGAGCAGTACTTC; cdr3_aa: CASSYTGGLDEQYF
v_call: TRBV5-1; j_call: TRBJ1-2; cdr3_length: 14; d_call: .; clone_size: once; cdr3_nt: TGCGCCAGCAGCTTGGAAGGTCCGGACTATGGCTACACCTTC; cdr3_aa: CASSLEGPDYGYTF
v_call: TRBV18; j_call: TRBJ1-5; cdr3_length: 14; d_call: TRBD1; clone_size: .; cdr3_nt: TGTGCCAGCTCACAGGGGACAGGTGATCAGCCCCAGCATTTT; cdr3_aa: CASSQGTGDQPQHF
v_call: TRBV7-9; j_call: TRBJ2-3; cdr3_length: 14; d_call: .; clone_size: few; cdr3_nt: TGTGCCAGCAGCTCAGGGCTGACAAGGGGTACGCAGTATTTT; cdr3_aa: CASSSGLTRGTQYF
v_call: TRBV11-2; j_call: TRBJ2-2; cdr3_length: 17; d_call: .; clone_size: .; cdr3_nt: TGTGCCAGCAGCTTAGCGGGGGTGGGCCTTAACACCGGGGAGCTGTTTTTT; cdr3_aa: CASSLAGVGLNTGELFF
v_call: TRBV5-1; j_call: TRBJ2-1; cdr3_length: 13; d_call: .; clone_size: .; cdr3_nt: TGCGCCAGCAGCCCCGCCCGGGACAATGAGCAGTTCTTC; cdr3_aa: CASSPARDNEQFF
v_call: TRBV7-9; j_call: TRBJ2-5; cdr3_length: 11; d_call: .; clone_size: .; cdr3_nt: TGTGCCAGCACCCCGGGGGAGACCCAGTACTTC; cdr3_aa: CASTPGETQYF
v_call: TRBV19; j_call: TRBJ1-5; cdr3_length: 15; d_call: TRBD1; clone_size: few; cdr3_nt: TGTGCCAGTACCCCGCAGACAGGGCTCAATCAGCCCCAGCATTTT; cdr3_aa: CASTPQTGLNQPQHF
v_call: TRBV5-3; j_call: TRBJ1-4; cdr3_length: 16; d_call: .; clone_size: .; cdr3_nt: TGTGCCAGAAGCCCAAAGGAGGGGGGGAGTAATGAAAAACTGTTTTTT; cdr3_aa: CARSPKEGGSNEKLFF
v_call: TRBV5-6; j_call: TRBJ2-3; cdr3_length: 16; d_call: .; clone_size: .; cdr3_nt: TGTGCCAGCAGCCCCTGGTGGGGTCCTAGCACAGATACGCAGTATTTT; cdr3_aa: CASSPWWGPSTDTQYF
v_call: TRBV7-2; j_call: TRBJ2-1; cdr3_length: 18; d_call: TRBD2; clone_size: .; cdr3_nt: TGTGCCAGCAGCTTAGTCCCCACGCTAGCGGCTTCCTACAATGAGCAGTTCTTC; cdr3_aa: CASSLVPTLAASYNEQFF
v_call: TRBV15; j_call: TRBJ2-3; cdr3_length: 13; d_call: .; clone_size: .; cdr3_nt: TGTGCCACCAGCAGAGATTGGGGGGATACGCAGTATTTT; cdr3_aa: CATSRDWGDTQYF
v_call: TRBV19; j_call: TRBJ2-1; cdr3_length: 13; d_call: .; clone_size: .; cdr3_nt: TGTGCCAGTAGCCCCGGGACGACTAATGAGCAGTTCTTC; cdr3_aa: CASSPGTTNEQFF
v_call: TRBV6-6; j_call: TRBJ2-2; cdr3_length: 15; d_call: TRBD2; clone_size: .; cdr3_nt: TGTGCCAGCAGCCCCCTGGGGCTAGCGGGCGGGGAGCTGTTTTTT; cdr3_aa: CASSPLGLAGGELFF
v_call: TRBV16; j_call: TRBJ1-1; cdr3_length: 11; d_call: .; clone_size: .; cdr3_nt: TGTGCCAGCAGCCACAACACTGAAGCTTTCTTT; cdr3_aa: CASSHNTEAFF
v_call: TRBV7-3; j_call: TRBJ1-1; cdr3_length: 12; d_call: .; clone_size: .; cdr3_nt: TGTGCCAGCTCGACAGGGAACACTGAAGCTTTCTTT; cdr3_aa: CASSTGNTEAFF
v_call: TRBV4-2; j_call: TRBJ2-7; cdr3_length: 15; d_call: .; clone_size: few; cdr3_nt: TGTGCCAGCAGCCAATTGGGGGACCGTACCTACGAGCAGTACTTC; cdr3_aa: CASSQLGDRTYEQYF
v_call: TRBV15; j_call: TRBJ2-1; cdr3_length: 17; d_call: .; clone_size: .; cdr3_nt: TGTGCCACCAGCAGAGATCTAGGCTCCCTTTCCTACAATGAGCAGTTCTTC; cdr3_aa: CATSRDLGSLSYNEQFF
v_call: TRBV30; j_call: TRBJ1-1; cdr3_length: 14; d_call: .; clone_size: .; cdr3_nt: TGTGCCTGGAGTGCCGGACAGAGGAACACTGAAGCTTTCTTT; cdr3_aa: CAWSAGQRNTEAFF
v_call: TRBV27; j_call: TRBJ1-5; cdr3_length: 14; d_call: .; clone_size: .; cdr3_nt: TGTGCCAGCAGTCCCGACCATACTTCGGCGTCCCAGCATTTT; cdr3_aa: CASSPDHTSASQHF
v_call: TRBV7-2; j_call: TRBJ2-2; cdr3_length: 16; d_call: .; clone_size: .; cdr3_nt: TGTGCCAGCAGCACCCCGGGGAGGGGGCTCGCCGGGGAGCTGTTTTTT; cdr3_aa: CASSTPGRGLAGELFF
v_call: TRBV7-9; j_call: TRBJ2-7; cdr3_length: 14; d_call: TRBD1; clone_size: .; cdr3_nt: TGTGCCAGCAGCCTCAGACAGGGGGGGACCGAGCAGTACTTC; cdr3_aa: CASSLRQGGTEQYF
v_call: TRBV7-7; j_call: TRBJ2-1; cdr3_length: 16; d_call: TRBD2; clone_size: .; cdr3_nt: TGTGCCAGCAGCCCGACTAGCGGGAGGCACTACAATGAGCAGTTCTTC; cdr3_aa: CASSPTSGRHYNEQFF
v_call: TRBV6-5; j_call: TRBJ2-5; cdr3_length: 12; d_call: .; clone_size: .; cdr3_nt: TGTGCCACTCAGCGGGCCCAAGAGACCCAGTACTTC; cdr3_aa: CATQRAQETQYF
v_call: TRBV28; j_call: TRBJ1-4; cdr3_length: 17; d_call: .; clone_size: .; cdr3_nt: TGTGCCAGCAGTTTAACGCCGTCGGTGGGGACTAATGAAAAACTGTTTTTT; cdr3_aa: CASSLTPSVGTNEKLFF
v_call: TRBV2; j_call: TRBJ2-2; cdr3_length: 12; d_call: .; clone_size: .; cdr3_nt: TGTGCCAGCAGTGGGGCGGTGGGGGAGCTGTTTTTT; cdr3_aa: CASSGAVGELFF
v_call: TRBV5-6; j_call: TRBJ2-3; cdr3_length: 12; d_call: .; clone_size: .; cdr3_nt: TGTGCCAGCAGCTTGGCCCTTGGTACGCAGTATTTT; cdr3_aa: CASSLALGTQYF
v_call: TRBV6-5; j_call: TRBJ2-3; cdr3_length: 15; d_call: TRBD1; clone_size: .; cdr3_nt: TGTGCCAGCAGTTACCGACAGGGGGCTCCAGATACGCAGTATTTT; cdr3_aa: CASSYRQGAPDTQYF